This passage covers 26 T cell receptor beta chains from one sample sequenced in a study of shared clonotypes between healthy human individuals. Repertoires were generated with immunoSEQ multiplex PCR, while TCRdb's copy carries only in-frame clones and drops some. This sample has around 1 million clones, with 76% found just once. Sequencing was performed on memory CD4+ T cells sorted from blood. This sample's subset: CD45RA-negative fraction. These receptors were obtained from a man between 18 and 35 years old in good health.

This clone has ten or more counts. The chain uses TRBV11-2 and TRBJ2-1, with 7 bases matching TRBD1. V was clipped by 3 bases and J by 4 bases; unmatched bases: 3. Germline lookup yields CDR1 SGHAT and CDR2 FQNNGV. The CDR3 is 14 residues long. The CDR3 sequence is CASSFSGQYNEQFF. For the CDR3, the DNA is TGTGCCAGCAGCTTTTCGGGACAGTACAATGAGCAGTTCTTC. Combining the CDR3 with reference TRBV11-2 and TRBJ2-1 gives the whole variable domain EAGVAQSPRYKIIEKRQSVAFWCNPISGHATLYWYQQILGQGPKLLIQFQNNGVVDDSQLPKDRFSAERLKGVDSTLKIQPAKLEDSAVYLCASSFSGQYNEQFFGPGTRLTVL.

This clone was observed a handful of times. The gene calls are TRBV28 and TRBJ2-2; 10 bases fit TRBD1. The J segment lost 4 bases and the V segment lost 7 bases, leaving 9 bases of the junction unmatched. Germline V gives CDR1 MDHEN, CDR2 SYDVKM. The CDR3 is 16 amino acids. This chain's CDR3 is CASKNGGQGRTGELFF. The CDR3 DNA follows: TGTGCCAGCAAAAATGGGGGACAGGGGCGCACCGGGGAGCTGTTTTTT.

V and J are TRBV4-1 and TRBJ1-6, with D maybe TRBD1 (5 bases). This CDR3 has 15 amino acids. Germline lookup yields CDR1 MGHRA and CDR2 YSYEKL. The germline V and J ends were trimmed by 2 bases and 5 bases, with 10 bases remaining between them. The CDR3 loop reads CASSQRGADNSPLHF. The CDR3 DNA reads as TGCGCCAGCAGCCAAAGGGGCGCCGATAATTCACCCCTCCACTTT.

For the CDR3, the DNA is TGTGCCAGCAGCCGACGGACAGTGACGAGCAATCAGCCCCAGCATTTT. It encodes CASSRRTVTSNQPQHF. The rearrangement joins TRBV5-6 to TRBJ1-5; D possibly corresponds to TRBD1 (6 bases). Between the trimmed V and J ends, which lost 4 bases and 1 base, there was a span of 15 bases. Germline CDR1 and CDR2: SGHDT and YYEEEE. This CDR3 has 16 amino acids.

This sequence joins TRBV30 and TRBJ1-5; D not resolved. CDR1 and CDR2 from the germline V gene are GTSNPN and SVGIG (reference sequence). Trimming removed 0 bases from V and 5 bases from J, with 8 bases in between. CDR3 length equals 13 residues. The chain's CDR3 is CAWSVNRDQPQHF. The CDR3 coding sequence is TGTGCCTGGAGTGTGAACCGGGATCAGCCCCAGCATTTT.

The CDR3 reads CASTKGLLLGEQYF. Written as DNA, the CDR3 is TGTGCCAGCACCAAAGGACTTTTACTAGGCGAGCAGTACTTC. The chain recombines TRBV6-4 with TRBJ2-7, with a possible D match to TRBD2 (5 bases). The CDR3 totals 14 residues. The V and J ends lost 7 bases and 6 bases respectively, with 19 bases between them. CDR1 and CDR2 (germline): MRHNA, SNTAGT.

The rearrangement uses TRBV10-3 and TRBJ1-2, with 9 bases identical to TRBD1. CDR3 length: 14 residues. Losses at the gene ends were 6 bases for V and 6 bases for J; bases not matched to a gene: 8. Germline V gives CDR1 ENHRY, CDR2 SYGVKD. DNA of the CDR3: TGTGCCATCAGCGCGGGACAGGGAGTGGATGGCTACACCTTC. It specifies CAISAGQGVDGYTF.

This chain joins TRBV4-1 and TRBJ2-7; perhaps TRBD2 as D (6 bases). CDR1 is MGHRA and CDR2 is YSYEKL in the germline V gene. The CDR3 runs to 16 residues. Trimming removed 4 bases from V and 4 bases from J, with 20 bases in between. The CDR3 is CASSRDVGGLGYEQYF. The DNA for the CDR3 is TGCGCCAGCAGCCGAGATGTCGGGGGTCTCGGTTACGAGCAGTACTTC.

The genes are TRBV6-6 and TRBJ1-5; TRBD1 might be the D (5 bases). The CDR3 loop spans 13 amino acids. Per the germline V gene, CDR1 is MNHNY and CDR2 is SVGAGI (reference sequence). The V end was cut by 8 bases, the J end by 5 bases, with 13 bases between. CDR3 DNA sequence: TGTGCCAGCCAGGGATTACTGTATCAGCCCCAGCATTTT. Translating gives CASQGLLYQPQHF.

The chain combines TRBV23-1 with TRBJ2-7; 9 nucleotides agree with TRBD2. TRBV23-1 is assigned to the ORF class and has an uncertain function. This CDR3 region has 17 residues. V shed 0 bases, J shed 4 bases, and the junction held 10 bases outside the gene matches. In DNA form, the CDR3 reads TGCGCCAGCAGTCAATCAAGAAGCGGGAGGCCCTGTTACGAGCAGTACTTC. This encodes CASSQSRSGRPCYEQYF.

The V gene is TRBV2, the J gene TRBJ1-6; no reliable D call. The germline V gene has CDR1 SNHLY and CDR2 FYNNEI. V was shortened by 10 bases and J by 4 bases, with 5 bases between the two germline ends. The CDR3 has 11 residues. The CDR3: CATLYNSPLHF. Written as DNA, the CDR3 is TGTGCCACCCTTTATAATTCACCCCTCCACTTT.

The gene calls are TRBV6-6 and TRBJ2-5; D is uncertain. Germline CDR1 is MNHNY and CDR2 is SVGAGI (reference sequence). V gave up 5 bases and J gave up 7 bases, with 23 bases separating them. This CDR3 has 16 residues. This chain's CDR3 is CASSHQSSPLKRTQYF. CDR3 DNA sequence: TGTGCCAGCAGTCACCAGTCCTCGCCCCTCAAGAGGACCCAGTACTTC.

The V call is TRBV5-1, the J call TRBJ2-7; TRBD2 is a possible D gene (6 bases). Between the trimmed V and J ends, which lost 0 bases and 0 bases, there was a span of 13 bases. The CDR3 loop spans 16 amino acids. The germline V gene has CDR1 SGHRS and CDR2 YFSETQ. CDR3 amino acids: CASSLGAGISSYEQYF. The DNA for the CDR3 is TGCGCCAGCAGCTTGGGTGCGGGGATAAGCTCCTACGAGCAGTACTTC.

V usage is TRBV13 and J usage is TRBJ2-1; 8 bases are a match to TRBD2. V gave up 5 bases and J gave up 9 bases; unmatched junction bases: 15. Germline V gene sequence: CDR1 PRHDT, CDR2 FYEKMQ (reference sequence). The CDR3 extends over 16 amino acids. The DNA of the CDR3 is TGTGCCAGCAGCAGGGGAAAGGGACTAGGTGCCAGTGAGCAGTTCTTC. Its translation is CASSRGKGLGASEQFF.

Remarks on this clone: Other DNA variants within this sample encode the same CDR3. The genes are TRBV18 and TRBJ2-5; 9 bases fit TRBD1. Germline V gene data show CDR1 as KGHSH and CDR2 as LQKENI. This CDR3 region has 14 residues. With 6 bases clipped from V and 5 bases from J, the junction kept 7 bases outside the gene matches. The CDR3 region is CASSPGQGLETQYF. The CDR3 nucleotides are TGTGCCAGCTCGCCGGGACAGGGTCTGGAGACCCAGTACTTC. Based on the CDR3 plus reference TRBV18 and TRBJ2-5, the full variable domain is NAGVMQNPRHLVRRRGQEARLRCSPMKGHSHVYWYRQLPEEGLKFMVYLQKENIIDESGMPKERFSAEFPKEGPSILRIQQVVRGDSAAYFCASSPGQGLETQYFGPGTRLLVL.

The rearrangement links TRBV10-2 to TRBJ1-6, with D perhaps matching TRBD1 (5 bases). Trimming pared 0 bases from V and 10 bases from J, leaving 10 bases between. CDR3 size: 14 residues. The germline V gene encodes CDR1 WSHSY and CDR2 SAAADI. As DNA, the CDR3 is TGCGCCAGCAGTGAGTCGTTGGGACGCTCACCCCTCCACTTT. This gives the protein CASSESLGRSPLHF.

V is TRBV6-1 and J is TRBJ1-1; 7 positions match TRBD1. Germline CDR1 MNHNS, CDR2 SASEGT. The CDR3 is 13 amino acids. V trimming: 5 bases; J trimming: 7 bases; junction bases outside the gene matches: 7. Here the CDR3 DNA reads TGTGCCAGCAGTAGATCGGACAGGTTTGAAGCTTTCTTT. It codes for CASSRSDRFEAFF.

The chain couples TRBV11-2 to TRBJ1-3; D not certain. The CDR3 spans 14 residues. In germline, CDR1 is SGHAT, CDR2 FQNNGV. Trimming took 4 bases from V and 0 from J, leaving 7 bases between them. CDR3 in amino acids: CASSSRISGNTIYF. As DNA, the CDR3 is TGTGCCAGCAGCTCAAGGATCTCTGGAAACACCATATATTTT.

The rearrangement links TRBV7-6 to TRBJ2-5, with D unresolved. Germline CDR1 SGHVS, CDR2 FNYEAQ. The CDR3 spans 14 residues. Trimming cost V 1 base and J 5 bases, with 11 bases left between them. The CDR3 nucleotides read TGTGCCAGCAGCTTAGTTATGGACCGGGAGACCCAGTACTTC. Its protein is CASSLVMDRETQYF.

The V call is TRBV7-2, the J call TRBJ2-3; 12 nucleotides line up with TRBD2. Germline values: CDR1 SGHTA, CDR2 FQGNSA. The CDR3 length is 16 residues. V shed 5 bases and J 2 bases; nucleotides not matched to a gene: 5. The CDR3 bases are TGTGCCAGCAGCCTCCTAGCGGGAGGGCTCACAGATACGCAGTATTTT. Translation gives CASSLLAGGLTDTQYF. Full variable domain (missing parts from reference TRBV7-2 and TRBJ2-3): GAGVSQSPSNKVTEKGKDVELRCDPISGHTALYWYRQSLGQGLEFLIYFQGNSAPDKSGLPSDRFSAERTGGSVSTLTIQRTQQEDSAVYLCASSLLAGGLTDTQYFGPGTRLTVL.

CDR3 loop: CASSDGTGSSTDTQYF. CDR3 nucleotide sequence: TGTGCCAGCAGTGACGGAACGGGCTCTAGCACAGATACGCAGTATTTT. The chain carries TRBV6-4 and TRBJ2-3, with D uncertain. Trimming took 2 bases from V and 0 from J, leaving 12 bases between them. This CDR3 contains 16 residues. Germline CDR1 reads MRHNA; CDR2 reads SNTAGT.

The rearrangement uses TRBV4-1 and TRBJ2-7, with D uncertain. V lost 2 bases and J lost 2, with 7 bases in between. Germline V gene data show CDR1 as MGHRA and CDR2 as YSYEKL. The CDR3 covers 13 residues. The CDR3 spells CASSQTGTYEQYF. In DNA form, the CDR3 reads TGCGCCAGCAGCCAAACTGGAACCTACGAGCAGTACTTC.

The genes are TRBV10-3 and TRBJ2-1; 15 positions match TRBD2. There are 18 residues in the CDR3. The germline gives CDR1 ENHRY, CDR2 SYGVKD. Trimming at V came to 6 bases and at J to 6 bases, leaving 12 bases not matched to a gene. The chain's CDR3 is CAIRQGLAGGPVSNEQFF. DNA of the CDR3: TGTGCCATCAGGCAAGGACTAGCGGGAGGGCCTGTCTCCAATGAGCAGTTCTTC.

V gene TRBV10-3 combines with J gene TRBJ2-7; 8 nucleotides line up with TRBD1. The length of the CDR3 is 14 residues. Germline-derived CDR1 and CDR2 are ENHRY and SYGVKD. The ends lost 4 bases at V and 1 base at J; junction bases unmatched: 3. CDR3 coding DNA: TGTGCCATCAGTGGTGGACAGGGATCCTACGAGCAGTACTTC. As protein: CAISGGQGSYEQYF.

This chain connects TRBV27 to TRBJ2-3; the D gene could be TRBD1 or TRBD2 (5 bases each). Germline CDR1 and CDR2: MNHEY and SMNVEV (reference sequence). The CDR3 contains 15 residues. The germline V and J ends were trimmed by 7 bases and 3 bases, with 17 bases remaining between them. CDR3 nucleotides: TGTGCCAGCAAATTTCGAGGGGCGTCTACAGATACGCAGTATTTT. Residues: CASKFRGASTDTQYF.

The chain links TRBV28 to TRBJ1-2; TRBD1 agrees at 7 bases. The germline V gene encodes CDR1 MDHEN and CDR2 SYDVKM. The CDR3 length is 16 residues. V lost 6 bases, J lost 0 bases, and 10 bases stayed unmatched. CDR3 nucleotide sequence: TGTGCCAGCAGAGGACAGGCTGAGGAAGCTAACTATGGCTACACCTTC. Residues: CASRGQAEEANYGYTF.